Only a few counts were recorded for the clone carrying this T cell receptor (beta chain). Its target is not known. This specimen comes from a study of blood T cells in healthy people across ages. In germline, CDR1 is SGHRS, CDR2 YFSETQ. V lost 8 bases, J lost 0 bases, and 10 bases lay in between. CDR3 length equals 13 residues. Overall study results and limits: Fewer expanded clones and more diversity marked long-lived versus aged donors.

Next came a second PCR, run for about 6 to 11 cycles, which used a sample-barcoded 5' primer along with a J-beta primer mix. Using its own MiXCR run on the 5' RACE reads, TCRdb lists one record per CDR3 protein. The sample lists about 1.1 million distinct CDR3 sequences, approximately 38% occurring once. This clonotype originated in a man between 18 and 29 years old in good health. This sequence joins TRBV5-1 and TRBJ2-3; perhaps TRBD1 as D (6 bases). Material for sequencing was blood. The CDR3 DNA is TGCGCCAGTAACAGGGCAAGCACAGATACGCAGTATTTT. Protein product: CASNRASTDTQYF.